A selection of T cell receptor beta chains follows, all from one sample in a study of technical replicates of blood from a few donors. The protocol was immunoSEQ multiplex PCR, while the TCRdb copy is restricted to in-frame clones and leaves out a portion. The sample shows fewer than 80,000 clones, 85% to 90% of them seen only once. What was sequenced was PBMCs. The receptor set was obtained from a human donor in good health. Some clones in this sample may be carry-over from other donors' samples. The CDR3 runs from the conserved cysteine through the conserved F or W. Fields, in order: V gene, clone size, D gene, CDR3 length, J gene, CDR3 DNA, CDR3 protein. D genes are given only for firm matches. Expanded clones are given a class, and other clones once, few, many or no size at all.

TRBV7-9	-	-	16	TRBJ2-7	TGTGCCAGCAGCCCTTTCAGTACGACAGCAACCTACGAGCAGTACTTC	CASSPFSTTATYEQYF
TRBV7-3	-	TRBD2	16	TRBJ2-2	TGTGCCAGCAGCGTGATGGGGCCTAGCGGGTCCGGGGAGCTGTTTTTT	CASSVMGPSGSGELFF
TRBV5-1	once	TRBD1	14	TRBJ2-7	TGCGCCAGCAGCTTTGAAGGGGGCAGCTACGAGCAGTACTTC	CASSFEGGSYEQYF
TRBV7-9	-	-	11	TRBJ2-5	TGTGCCAGCAGCTCGAGGGAGACCCAGTACTTC	CASSSRETQYF
TRBV2	-	TRBD2	16	TRBJ2-1	TGTGCCAGCAGTGAATCCTTAGCGGGGGTCTACAATGAGCAGTTCTTC	CASSESLAGVYNEQFF
TRBV21-1	-	-	15	TRBJ1-6	TGTGCCACCTTTCCCAGGGCCCACTATAATTCACCCCTCCACTTT	CATFPRAHYNSPLHF
TRBV6-6	-	-	14	TRBJ2-3	TGTGCCGTGAGGGCTAGCCGGAGCACAGATACGCAGTATTTT	CAVRASRSTDTQYF
TRBV27	-	-	12	TRBJ2-7	TGTGCCAGTAGAGGAGGGCCATACGAGCAGTACTTC	CASRGGPYEQYF
TRBV5-4	-	TRBD1	15	TRBJ2-1	TGTGCCAGCAGCTCCGGGACAGTCTCCTACAATGAGCAGTTCTTC	CASSSGTVSYNEQFF
TRBV5-1	-	-	15	TRBJ1-6	TGCGCCAGCAGCAGGGCTGGGGGAGGACAATCACCCCTCCACTTT	CASSRAGGGQSPLHF
TRBV14	few	-	16	TRBJ2-5	TGTGCCAGCAGCCGCATATCTTTGGGGCTCCAAGAGACCCAGTACTTC	CASSRISLGLQETQYF
TRBV6-5	once	-	14	TRBJ2-1	TGTGCCAGCAGCTCCCTTAGCGGCGACAATGAGCAGTTCTTC	CASSSLSGDNEQFF
TRBV6-6	-	-	13	TRBJ1-1	TGTGCCAGCAGTTACGACAGAAACACTGAAGCTTTCTTT	CASSYDRNTEAFF
TRBV7-8	-	-	14	TRBJ1-2	TGTGCCAGCAGCCAGGGGCGGGGGAACTATGGCTACACCTTC	CASSQGRGNYGYTF
TRBV4-1	once	-	16	TRBJ1-3	TGCGCCAGCAGCCAGGCTGACAGAGGCCGTGGAAACACCATATATTTT	CASSQADRGRGNTIYF
TRBV6-1	-	TRBD2	16	TRBJ2-2	TGTGCCAGCAGTGTCAGACTAGCGGGAGACGCCGGGGAGCTGTTTTTT	CASSVRLAGDAGELFF
TRBV27	-	TRBD2	18	TRBJ2-2	TGTGCCAGCAGTTTATTCGGGGTCGGCGGGAGAGCAACCGGGGAGCTGTTTTTT	CASSLFGVGGRATGELFF
TRBV4-2	-	-	15	TRBJ1-6	TGTGCCAGCAGCCGCACCCGGGACACTAATTCACCCCTCCACTTT	CASSRTRDTNSPLHF
TRBV4-2	-	TRBD2	15	TRBJ2-7	TGTGCCAGCAGCCAATTCCTAGCGGGGACCTACGAGCAGTACTTC	CASSQFLAGTYEQYF
TRBV7-7	-	TRBD2	15	TRBJ2-3	TGTGCCAGCAGCCCAACTAGCGGCCGCACAGATACGCAGTATTTT	CASSPTSGRTDTQYF
TRBV2	once	TRBD1	13	TRBJ1-1	TGTGCCAGCAATCGACAGGGAAACACTGAAGCTTTCTTT	CASNRQGNTEAFF
TRBV7-6	-	TRBD1	15	TRBJ2-7	TGTGCCAGCAGCTACAACAGGGGACCCACCTACGAGCAGTACTTC	CASSYNRGPTYEQYF
TRBV6-5	once	TRBD2	15	TRBJ2-5	TGTGCCAGCAGTTACGCGGGGGGGCGAGTAGAGACCCAGTACTTC	CASSYAGGRVETQYF
TRBV7-3	few	-	14	TRBJ1-2	TGTGCCAGCAGCTTCGCACGCGGCGGCTATGGCTACACCTTC	CASSFARGGYGYTF
TRBV5-1	-	-	15	TRBJ2-1	TGCGCCAGCAGCTCCTCCAATCTAGCTCTCTATGAGCAGTTCTTC	CASSSSNLALYEQFF
TRBV29-1	-	TRBD1	16	TRBJ2-6	TGCAGCGTTCAGGGACAGGGAAGCTCTGGGGCCAACGTCCTGACTTTC	CSVQGQGSSGANVLTF
TRBV2	few	-	13	TRBJ1-6	TGTGCCAGCAGAGCCTATATCGGGTCCTATTATAACTTT	CASRAYIGSYYNF
TRBV7-2	-	TRBD1	16	TRBJ1-1	TGTGCCAGCAGCTTAGTCAGGGGGCGCGTTGTCTCTGAAGCTTTCTTT	CASSLVRGRVVSEAFF